The next 3 T cell receptor beta chains were all read from a single sample in a study of breast tumors, draining lymph nodes, adjacent tissues (dated by TCRdb to the mid-2010s). Library method: multiplex PCR. The reads were generated on an Illumina HiSeq 2000. TCRdb handled the public reads itself, with Q25 trimming in fastp and clone calling in MiXCR, and kept productive beta chains. Rows merge per CDR3 protein into single entries with the most common DNA and genes. Here the sample has 150,000 to 200,000 distinct CDR3 sequences; around a third occur a single time. About 4.1% of the sample lies in the top ten. Lymph node samples came from the axillary draining lymph nodes of breast cancer patients. The sequenced sample consisted of axillary lymph node tissue. Receptor source: a female donor with breast cancer. Some clones in this sample may be carry-over from other donors' samples.

This clonotype was counted many times. The chain is built from TRBV4-3 and TRBJ1-6; perhaps TRBD1 as D (6 bases). Per the germline V gene, CDR1 is LGHNA and CDR2 is YSLEER. CDR3 size: 16 residues. Deletions cut 4 bases from V and 7 bases from J, with 17 bases between. This chain's CDR3 is CASSPDSSIWNSPLHF. The DNA of the CDR3 is TGCGCCAGCAGCCCGGACAGCTCGATATGGAATTCACCCCTCCACTTT.

This clonotype appeared many times. The genes are TRBV4-1 and TRBJ2-2; D not certain. The V gene lost 4 bases and the J gene lost 6 bases, with 15 bases spanning the gap. CDR3 length: 15 residues. Germline V CDR1 and CDR2: MGHRA, YSYEKL. The CDR3 loop is CASSPELTFPGELFF. The CDR3 bases are TGCGCCAGCAGCCCGGAGCTAACGTTCCCCGGGGAGCTGTTTTTT.

This clonotype was recorded a few times. The rearrangement joins TRBV9 to TRBJ1-1; D not certain. Germline V CDR1 and CDR2: SGDLS, YYNGEE. With 0 bases removed from V and 0 bases from J, the gap between germline ends came to 6 bases. The CDR3 is made up of 14 amino acids. The CDR3 nucleotides are TGTGCCAGCAGCGTAGACAGATTGAACACTGAAGCTTTCTTT. This encodes CASSVDRLNTEAFF. The variable domain in full, with the rest retrieved from reference TRBV9 and TRBJ1-1, is DSGVTQTPKHLITATGQRVTLRCSPRSGDLSVYWYQQSLDQGLQFLIQYYNGEERAKGNILERFSAQQFPDLHSELNLSSLELGDSALYFCASSVDRLNTEAFFGQGTRLTVV.